Listed below are T cell receptor beta chains from one sample, sequenced in a study of tumor and adjacent non-tumor tissue in lung cancer. Via MiXCR, TCRdb re-called the multiplex PCR reads, giving one row per CDR3 protein. The repertoire holds about 200,000 distinct CDR3 sequences, 71% seen once, with approximately 25% in the top ten. Sequencing was carried out using lung tumor tissue. The source of these receptors is a man between 60 and 75 years old with non-small cell lung cancer. Both conserved end residues are part of each CDR3. The order of the fields is J gene, V gene, clone size, D gene, CDR3 protein, CDR3 DNA. D genes are given only for firm matches. Size tells how often a clone was seen (once, few, many) or the class of an expanded clone, and some rows leave it out.

J: TRBJ1-2
V: TRBV20-1
size: many
D: TRBD1
CDR3: CSAQGQGARGYTF
DNA: TGCAGTGCCCAGGGACAGGGGGCGCGAGGCTACACCTTC

J: TRBJ2-7
V: TRBV4-3
size: NA
D: TRBD2
CDR3: CASSRVVSGRFYEQYF
DNA: TGCGCCAGCAGCCGAGTAGTCAGCGGGAGGTTTTACGAGCAGTACTTC

J: TRBJ2-5
V: TRBV29-1
size: NA
D: TRBD1
CDR3: CSGQGPETQHF
DNA: TGCAGCGGACAGGGCCCAGAGACCCAGCACTTC

J: TRBJ1-2
V: TRBV5-1
size: NA
D: TRBD1
CDR3: CARSSQGGDYGYTF
DNA: TGCGCCAGGAGCTCTCAGGGGGGCGACTATGGCTACACCTTC

J: TRBJ2-7
V: TRBV5-1
size: NA
D: NA
CDR3: CASSFGARESYEQYF
DNA: TGCGCCAGCAGCTTCGGGGCGAGGGAGTCCTACGAGCAGTACTTC

J: TRBJ2-1
V: TRBV12-3/TRBV12-4
size: once
D: NA
CDR3: CLSSPPSDRNEQFF
DNA: TGTCTCAGCAGTCCACCCTCCGACAGGAATGAGCAGTTCTTC

J: TRBJ2-7
V: TRBV11-3
size: NA
D: NA
CDR3: CASILGLVDMYF
DNA: TGTGCCAGCATCTTGGGGTTAGTTGATATGTACTTC

J: TRBJ2-1
V: TRBV11-3
size: NA
D: NA
CDR3: CANSPARRSSYNEQFF
DNA: TGTGCCAACAGCCCTGCCCGGCGGAGCTCCTACAATGAGCAGTTCTTC

J: TRBJ2-1
V: TRBV4-2
size: NA
D: TRBD2
CDR3: CASTLRGLAYHNEQFF
DNA: TGTGCCAGCACCCTTCGAGGACTAGCCTACCATAATGAGCAGTTCTTC

J: TRBJ2-2
V: TRBV20-1
size: few
D: TRBD2
CDR3: CSARIGTSGQNTGELFF
DNA: TGCAGTGCTAGAATAGGGACTAGCGGTCAGAACACCGGGGAGCTGTTTTTT

J: TRBJ2-4
V: TRBV5-6
size: many
D: NA
CDR3: CASSPLQGVQYF
DNA: TGTGCCAGCAGCCCACTACAGGGTGTTCAGTACTTC

J: TRBJ2-2
V: TRBV10-2
size: NA
D: NA
CDR3: CASRSEARTGELFF
DNA: TGCGCCAGCAGGTCAGAGGCGCGGACCGGGGAGCTGTTTTTT

J: TRBJ2-2
V: TRBV6-2/TRBV6-3
size: NA
D: TRBD2
CDR3: CATDSGTSESGNLFF
DNA: TGTGCCACCGATTCGGGGACTAGCGAGTCCGGGAATCTGTTTTTT

J: TRBJ1-1
V: TRBV20-1
size: NA
D: NA
CDR3: CSARDFRQYNTEAFF
DNA: TGCAGTGCTAGAGACTTTAGACAGTATAACACTGAAGCTTTCTTT

J: TRBJ2-5
V: TRBV4-3
size: NA
D: TRBD2
CDR3: CASSQDAGGETQYF
DNA: TGCGCCAGCAGCCAAGATGCGGGGGGTGAGACCCAGTACTTC

J: TRBJ2-7
V: TRBV12-3/TRBV12-4
size: NA
D: NA
CDR3: CASLPGSEQYF
DNA: TGTGCCAGCTTACCGGGATCCGAGCAGTACTTC

J: TRBJ1-4
V: TRBV11-2
size: NA
D: NA
CDR3: CANSTGLNEKLSF
DNA: TGTGCCAACAGTACCGGACTGAATGAAAAACTGTCTTTT

J: TRBJ2-1
V: TRBV20-1
size: NA
D: TRBD1
CDR3: CGAYPNSGQGSSSSYNEQFF
DNA: TGCGGTGCTTACCCGAACTCGGGACAGGGGAGCTCAAGCTCCTACAATGAGCAGTTCTTC

J: TRBJ2-2
V: TRBV5-1
size: NA
D: NA
CDR3: CASSSGRFTGELFF
DNA: TGCGCCAGCAGCTCGGGACGTTTCACTGGGGAGCTGTTTTTT

J: TRBJ2-2
V: TRBV6-5
size: NA
D: NA
CDR3: CASSYSGAKTGELFF
DNA: TGTGCCAGCAGTTACTCAGGGGCAAAGACCGGGGAACTGTTTTTT

J: TRBJ2-5
V: TRBV2
size: few
D: TRBD1
CDR3: CASRGTVQETQYF
DNA: TGTGCCAGCAGAGGGACAGTTCAAGAGACCCAGTACTTC

J: TRBJ2-2
V: TRBV11-2
size: NA
D: NA
CDR3: CVSSLAGRATGELFF
DNA: TGTGTCAGCAGCTTAGCCGGACGGGCCACCGGGGAGCTGTTTTTC

J: TRBJ1-1
V: TRBV29-1
size: NA
D: NA
CDR3: CSAACGDATEAFF
DNA: TGCAGCGCCGCCTGTGGAGATGCCACTGAGGCTTTCTTT

J: TRBJ2-7
V: TRBV4-3
size: once
D: NA
CDR3: CASSQDPSSYEQYF
DNA: TGCGCCAGCAGCCAAGATCCATCGTCCTACGAGCAATACTTC